This T cell receptor (beta chain) appears in the sequencing data of a study of blood T cell repertoires in COVID-19. Study details: COVID-19 samples, acute and convalescent, were from the United States, Italy and Spain. PBMCs, B-cell-depleted T cells, or T cells provided the cDNA or gDNA that made up the material.

The germline V gene has CDR1 WSHSY and CDR2 SAAADI. The V end lost 3 bases, the J end lost 2 bases, and 8 bases lay between the germline ends. The CDR3 consists of 14 residues. Authors' analysis steps: Reference gene primer amplification gave estimated nucleated cell counts. Produced via immunoSEQ multiplex PCR; TCRdb's table is partial and in-frame only. That table supplies the V and J calls and clone size; D and trimming were determined from the DNA. The sample records about 280,000 clones, around 90% being singletons. Sequenced input: peripheral blood. This receptor was identified in a man between 18 and 29 years old with active or convalescent COVID-19. V usage is TRBV10-2 and J usage is TRBJ2-1; D gene uncertain. Here the CDR3 DNA reads TGCGCCAGCAGTGATTTCTCAGCCTACAATGAGCAGTTCTTC. Protein sequence: CASSDFSAYNEQFF.